These T cell receptor beta chains were read from a single sample in a study of blood T cells in healthy people across ages. TCRdb used MiXCR to reprocess the 5' RACE reads, holding one entry per CDR3 protein. Of around 400,000 distinct CDR3 sequences listed, over 45% are singletons. The source material was blood. The receptors here all came from a man between 60 and 75 years old in good health. The CDR3 runs from the conserved cysteine through the conserved F or W. The order of the fields is V gene, J gene, D gene, CDR3 length, clone size, CDR3 protein, CDR3 DNA. A D gene is named only where the DNA matches it firmly. Some rows mark clone size as missing; the rest say once, few, many or name a class of expanded clone.

TRBV20-1	TRBJ1-4	.	17	.	CSARDSALGATNEKLFF	TGCAGTGCTAGAGATTCCGCTTTGGGAGCAACAAATGAAAAACTGTTTTTT
TRBV3-1	TRBJ1-6	TRBD1	18	.	CASSQGGGISPYNSPLHF	TGTGCCAGCAGCCAAGGAGGGGGCATTAGTCCCTATAATTCACCCCTCCACTTT
TRBV7-2	TRBJ2-7	.	13	many	CASSLAGKYEQYF	TGTGCCAGCAGCCTCGCGGGAAAATACGAGCAGTACTTC
TRBV28	TRBJ2-3	.	13	.	CASSPPLGWAWYF	TGTGCCAGCAGTCCCCCGCTAGGTTGGGCGTGGTATTTT
TRBV20-1	TRBJ2-7	TRBD2	14	.	CSAITSGGTWEQYF	TGCAGTGCAATCACTAGCGGGGGGACTTGGGAGCAGTACTTC
TRBV15	TRBJ2-3	.	14	many	CATSRDLATDTQYF	TGTGCCACCAGCAGAGACCTCGCCACAGATACGCAGTATTTT
TRBV20-1	TRBJ1-2	.	13	many	CSARERVNYGYTF	TGCAGTGCTAGAGAACGGGTTAACTATGGCTACACCTTC
TRBV6-5	TRBJ2-6	TRBD1	19	.	CASSTEPGQGAFGANVLTF	TGTGCCAGCAGTACTGAACCGGGACAGGGGGCGTTTGGGGCCAACGTCCTGACTTTC
TRBV3-1	TRBJ2-5	.	17	.	CASSLRFGGARQETQYF	TGTGCCAGCAGCTTGAGATTTGGGGGGGCGAGGCAAGAGACCCAGTACTTC
TRBV4-2	TRBJ2-5	.	12	few	CASSAGGGTQYF	TGTGCCAGCAGCGCTGGGGGTGGGACCCAGTACTTC
TRBV4-3	TRBJ2-6	.	15	.	CASSQEPDGANVLTF	TGCGCCAGCAGCCAAGAGCCAGATGGGGCCAACGTCCTGACTTTC
TRBV25-1	TRBJ1-3	TRBD1	15	.	CASSDLGTAGNTIYF	TGTGCCAGCAGTGACCTGGGGACAGCTGGAAACACCATATATTTT
TRBV5-1	TRBJ2-7	TRBD1	15	.	CASSTGTGVFSEQYF	TGCGCCAGCAGCACCGGGACAGGGGTCTTTTCCGAGCAGTACTTC
TRBV6-1	TRBJ1-6	.	19	.	CASSLPASGANSYNSPLHF	TGTGCCAGCAGTCTCCCCGCTTCGGGGGCTAACTCCTATAATTCACCCCTCCACTTT
TRBV20-1	TRBJ2-4	.	12	.	CSAQKGKNIQYF	TGCAGTGCTCAGAAAGGAAAAAACATTCAGTACTTC
TRBV29-1	TRBJ2-2	.	11	.	CSVGHTGELFF	TGCAGCGTGGGGCACACCGGGGAGCTGTTTTTT
TRBV20-1	TRBJ2-7	.	12	.	CSARVFYNEQYF	TGCAGTGCTAGAGTCTTCTACAATGAGCAGTACTTC
TRBV30	TRBJ1-2	.	12	.	CAWSPMGDGYTF	TGTGCCTGGAGCCCCATGGGGGATGGCTACACCTTC
TRBV6-6	TRBJ2-1	TRBD1	13	.	CASTPGQGGEQFF	TGTGCCAGCACTCCCGGACAGGGAGGTGAGCAGTTCTTC
TRBV20-1	TRBJ2-5	TRBD1	15	few	CSARGPRQGKETQYF	TGCAGTGCTAGAGGCCCGCGACAGGGAAAAGAGACCCAGTACTTC
TRBV20-1	TRBJ1-4	.	12	.	CSLRGRDEKLFF	TGCAGCTTGCGGGGGCGCGATGAAAAACTGTTTTTT
TRBV5-6	TRBJ1-2	TRBD1	14	.	CASSAGQGEYGYTF	TGTGCCAGCAGCGCCGGACAGGGGGAATATGGCTACACCTTC
TRBV27	TRBJ1-5	.	14	.	CASSLRDRYQPQHF	TGTGCCAGCAGTTTACGGGATAGATATCAGCCCCAGCATTTT
TRBV5-6	TRBJ2-3	TRBD2	17	.	CASSSEKLAGGPDTQYF	TGTGCCAGCAGCTCCGAAAAACTAGCGGGAGGGCCAGATACGCAGTATTTT
TRBV6-5	TRBJ1-2	.	15	.	CASSYTADRRYGYTF	TGTGCCAGCAGTTACACAGCAGACAGACGTTATGGCTACACCTTC
TRBV12-3/TRBV12-4	TRBJ2-5	.	13	.	CASSFGGVETQYF	TGTGCCAGCAGTTTCGGAGGGGTAGAGACCCAGTACTTC
TRBV29-1	TRBJ2-1	.	12	few	CSVARVSNEQFF	TGCAGCGTTGCGAGGGTGAGCAATGAGCAGTTCTTC
TRBV7-2	TRBJ2-7	.	16	few	CASSLDRSHSYNEQYF	TGTGCCAGCAGCTTAGACAGGTCCCACTCCTACAATGAGCAGTACTTC
TRBV7-2	TRBJ1-6	.	16	.	CASSLVLAGASSPLHF	TGTGCCAGCAGCTTGGTCTTGGCAGGGGCATCTTCACCCCTCCACTTT
TRBV6-2/TRBV6-3	TRBJ2-6	.	13	once	CASTNSGANVLTF	TGTGCCAGCACTAACTCCGGGGCCAACGTCCTGACTTTC
TRBV10-3	TRBJ2-3	.	14	few	CAIRAGTSTDTQYF	TGTGCCATCAGGGCGGGGACTTCCACAGATACGCAGTATTTT
TRBV7-7	TRBJ2-1	TRBD2	15	.	CASSQGVAGHNEQFF	TGTGCTAGCAGTCAAGGGGTAGCGGGACACAATGAGCAGTTCTTC
TRBV5-1	TRBJ2-3	TRBD1	14	.	CASSEGTGVDTQYF	TGCGCCAGCAGCGAGGGGACAGGGGTGGATACGCAGTATTTT
TRBV5-5	TRBJ2-7	TRBD2	15	few	CASSSGLAGSYEQYF	TGTGCCAGCAGCTCGGGACTAGCGGGGTCCTACGAGCAGTACTTC
TRBV20-1	TRBJ2-2	.	14	.	CSAPRRPNTGELFF	TGCAGTGCTCCAAGGAGGCCGAACACCGGGGAGCTGTTTTTT
TRBV12-3/TRBV12-4	TRBJ1-5	.	13	.	CASRPTGNQPQHF	TGTGCCAGCAGGCCTACGGGCAATCAGCCCCAGCATTTT
TRBV5-1	TRBJ2-7	.	15	.	CASSLSGRQTYEQYF	TGCGCCAGCAGCCTATCGGGGCGCCAAACCTACGAGCAGTACTTC
TRBV20-1	TRBJ2-7	.	12	.	CSARDQGYEQYF	TGCAGTGCTAGAGATCAAGGTTACGAGCAGTACTTC
TRBV11-2	TRBJ1-1	TRBD1	15	.	CASSLDQGQRLEAFF	TGTGCCAGCAGCTTAGATCAGGGACAGCGGCTTGAAGCTTTCTTT
TRBV20-1	TRBJ2-5	.	12	many	CSARSGQETQYF	TGCAGTGCTAGGTCGGGACAAGAGACCCAGTACTTC
TRBV7-2	TRBJ2-3	.	16	.	CASSLQGGGTPSTQYF	TGTGCCAGCAGCCTCCAGGGGGGGGGCACCCCTTCTACGCAGTATTTT
TRBV20-1	TRBJ2-3	TRBD2	14	.	CSASLLAGADTQYF	TGCAGTGCTAGCCTACTAGCGGGGGCTGATACGCAGTATTTT
TRBV5-1	TRBJ2-6	TRBD1	18	.	CASRYPDRAVSGANVLTF	TGCGCCAGCCGATATCCCGACAGGGCCGTCTCTGGGGCCAACGTCCTGACTTTC
TRBV7-2	TRBJ1-2	.	15	.	CASSPPPASSYGYTF	TGTGCCAGCAGCCCCCCCCCGGCAAGTAGCTATGGCTACACCTTC
TRBV7-2	TRBJ2-4	TRBD2	19	.	CASSLDPGWLAGAKNIQYF	TGTGCCAGCAGCTTAGACCCAGGGTGGCTAGCGGGAGCCAAAAACATTCAGTACTTC
TRBV6-2/TRBV6-3	TRBJ2-1	.	14	.	CASSYRGPDNEQFF	TGTGCCAGCAGTTACCGGGGACCCGACAATGAGCAGTTCTTC
TRBV6-1	TRBJ1-5	.	15	.	CASSENRASNQPQHF	TGTGCCAGCAGTGAAAACAGGGCGAGCAATCAGCCCCAGCATTTT
TRBV28	TRBJ2-7	.	12	.	CASSLRRYEQYF	TGTGCCAGCAGTTTAAGGCGCTACGAGCAGTACTTC
TRBV20-1	TRBJ2-7	.	11	.	CSARGTCEQYF	TGCAGTGCTAGAGGGACGTGCGAGCAGTACTTC
TRBV11-2	TRBJ2-3	.	14	once	CASSLEHWTDTQYF	TGTGCCAGCAGCTTAGAACACTGGACAGATACGCAGTATTTT
TRBV20-1	TRBJ2-1	TRBD2	16	once	CSAGLAGGRGHNEQFF	TGCAGTGCCGGACTAGCGGGGGGCCGGGGCCACAATGAGCAGTTCTTC
TRBV29-1	TRBJ2-7	TRBD1	15	.	CSARTGGASGNEQYF	TGCAGCGCCCGGACAGGGGGTGCGTCGGGAAACGAGCAGTACTTC
TRBV25-1	TRBJ2-1	.	15	few	CASRKSMAGYNEQFF	TGTGCCAGCAGGAAGAGCATGGCGGGCTACAATGAGCAGTTCTTC
TRBV20-1	TRBJ1-2	.	12	few	CSARLQVEGYTF	TGCAGTGCTAGGCTTCAGGTTGAGGGCTACACCTTC
TRBV12-3/TRBV12-4	TRBJ1-2	.	13	few	CASSLQGSYGYTF	TGTGCCAGCAGCCTCCAGGGGTCCTATGGCTACACCTTC
TRBV7-2	TRBJ2-7	TRBD2	16	.	CASSLVSASGRYEQYF	TGTGCCAGCAGCTTAGTCTCGGCTAGCGGGAGATACGAGCAGTACTTC
TRBV20-1	TRBJ1-1	.	11	many	CSARVGVEAFF	TGCAGTGCTAGGGTGGGTGTTGAAGCTTTCTTT
TRBV28	TRBJ2-7	TRBD1	15	.	CASSSQGAGSYEQYF	TGTGCCAGCAGTTCACAGGGGGCGGGATCCTACGAGCAGTACTTC
TRBV7-2	TRBJ2-3	TRBD2	19	few	CASSARGVGGRDSTDTQYF	TGTGCCAGCAGCGCTCGAGGTGTGGGCGGGAGGGACAGCACAGATACGCAGTATTTT
TRBV20-1	TRBJ2-7	.	13	.	CSARDSTKGAWYF	TGCAGTGCTAGAGATTCCACTAAAGGGGCTTGGTACTTC